This T cell receptor (beta chain) is from a study of glioma-infiltrating T cells after dendritic cell vaccination. The PCR used 60 V beta and 13 J beta primers. Profiling relied on immunoSEQ multiplex PCR, and the TCRdb table lists in-frame clones only, not all of them. The table records about 10,000 clones, approximately 80% of them present only once. Time point in this sample: after dendritic cell vaccination, including at tumor progression/relapse. This CDR3 has 11 amino acids. Germline values: CDR1 SQVTM, CDR2 ANQGSEA. J was trimmed by 3 bases and V by 7 bases; bases with no gene match: 3. This chain connects TRBV29-1 to TRBJ2-7; 7 nucleotides match TRBD2. The receptor's source is a human donor with glioblastoma. The input for sequencing was blood, taken after dendritic cell vaccination. The CDR3 here is CSGRTSYEQYF. CDR3 DNA sequence: TGCAGCGGACGGACTAGCTACGAGCAGTACTTC.